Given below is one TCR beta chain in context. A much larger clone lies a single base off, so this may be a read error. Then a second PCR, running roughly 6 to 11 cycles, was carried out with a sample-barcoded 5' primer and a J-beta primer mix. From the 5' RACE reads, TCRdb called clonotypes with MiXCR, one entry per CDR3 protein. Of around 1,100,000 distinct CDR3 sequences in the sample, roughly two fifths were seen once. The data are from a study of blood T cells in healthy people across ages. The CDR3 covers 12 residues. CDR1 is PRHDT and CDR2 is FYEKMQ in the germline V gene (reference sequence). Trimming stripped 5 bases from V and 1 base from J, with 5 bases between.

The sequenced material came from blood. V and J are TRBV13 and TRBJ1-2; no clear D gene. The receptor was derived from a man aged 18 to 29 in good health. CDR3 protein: CASSHINYGYTF. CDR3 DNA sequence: TGTGCCAGCAGCCACATTAACTATGGCTACACCTTC. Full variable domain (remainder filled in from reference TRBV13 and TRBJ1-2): AAGVIQSPRHLIKEKRETATLKCYPIPRHDTVYWYQQGPGQDPQFLISFYEKMQSDKGSIPDRFSAQQFSDYHSELNMSSLELGDSALYFCASSHINYGYTFGSGTRLTVV.